This T cell receptor beta chain emerged from a study of cytomegalovirus exposure and HLA in healthy donors. Study-wide results and limits: Reports state that TCR beta sequences accurately predicted most subjects' HLA-A and HLA-B alleles. Common viral pathogens seemed, in a later analysis, to connect with several of the most significant clusters. Later on, a genetic analysis was performed. It linked a missense variant in DCLRE1C with V- and J-gene trimming of TCR beta.

As for this clone: Its antigen is not known.

PCR employed 60 Vbeta and 13 Jbeta primers. In the study's own analysis: Counted up in a later analysis, unique TCR beta chains came to some 72 million, with around 11 million shared. Some clones are missing from TCRdb's copy, which holds only in-frame ones; the method was immunoSEQ multiplex PCR. That table furnishes V, J and clone size, whereas the DNA furnished D and trimming. The sample has 150,000 or so clones; roughly three quarters are singletons. The germline V gene has CDR1 KGHSH and CDR2 LQKENI. The CDR3 is made up of 15 amino acids. V trimming: 3 bases; J trimming: 5 bases; junction bases outside the gene matches: 9.

Source material: PBMCs. The receptor's source is a middle-aged man in good health and CMV-seropositive. This chain links TRBV18 with TRBJ2-7; 8 positions agree with TRBD1. The CDR3 loop reads CASSPFTGGINEQYF. CDR3 nucleotide sequence: TGTGCCAGCTCACCCTTCACAGGGGGTATTAACGAGCAGTACTTC.